The 28 T cell receptor beta chains below were found in one sample sequenced in a study of radiotherapy plus CTLA-4 blockade in lung cancer. Some clones are missing from TCRdb's copy, which holds only in-frame ones; the method was immunoSEQ multiplex PCR. The table has fewer than 70,000 clones, approximately 79% seen once. The sequencing here drew on peripheral blood, taken from a patient treated with radiotherapy plus ipilimumab. These receptors were collected from a human donor with non-small cell lung cancer who had a complete response to radiotherapy plus ipilimumab.

This chain links TRBV7-2 with TRBJ1-2, with D tentatively TRBD1 (5 bases). The CDR3 length is 13 residues. V shed 5 bases and J shed 5 bases, with 12 bases lying between them. CDR1 is SGHTA and CDR2 is FQGNSA in the germline V gene. DNA of the CDR3: TGTGCCAGCAGCCAGCGGGGGAGATATGGCTACACCTTC. It codes for CASSQRGRYGYTF.

J is TRBJ2-2 and V is TRBV4-3; D might be TRBD2 (6 bases). The germline V gene encodes CDR1 LGHNA and CDR2 YSLEER. V was pared by 0 bases and J by 4 bases, with 18 bases between. The CDR3 has 18 amino acids. The CDR3 is CASSQDTPSGPGTGELFF. The DNA of the CDR3 is TGCGCCAGCAGCCAAGATACCCCAAGCGGGCCGGGCACCGGGGAGCTGTTTTTT.

The rearrangement joins TRBV29-1 to TRBJ1-2; D might be TRBD1 (5 bases). The CDR3 totals 14 residues. With 1 base removed from V and 10 bases from J, the gap between germline ends came to 19 bases. Germline values: CDR1 SQVTM, CDR2 ANQGSEA. CDR3 in DNA: TGCAGCGTTGAAGTGCCTAATATGGGGGATGACTACACCTTC. This sequence encodes CSVEVPNMGDDYTF.

The CDR3 region is CASSLDAGEGNTIYF. The CDR3 DNA sequence: TGTGCCAGCAGCTTAGACGCAGGGGAAGGAAACACCATATATTTT. The chain uses TRBV7-2 and TRBJ1-3; tentative D call: TRBD1 (6 bases). V was pared by 1 base and J by 4 bases, with 11 bases between. The CDR3 spans 15 residues. Germline V gene sequence: CDR1 SGHTA, CDR2 FQGNSA.

The chain is built from TRBV14 and TRBJ2-3; D not certain. The CDR3 is 12 amino acids. Deletions cut 1 base from V and 5 bases from J, with 4 bases between. Per germline, CDR1 SGHDN and CDR2 FVKESK. Here the CDR3 DNA reads TGTGCCAGCAGCCAAGTGAAAGATACGCAGTATTTT. Its protein product is CASSQVKDTQYF.

This chain joins TRBV6-5 and TRBJ2-7; possible D gene TRBD1, 6 bases. Germline V CDR1 and CDR2: MNHEY, SVGAGI. V lost 6 bases, J lost 3 bases, and 12 bases lay in between. The CDR3 sequence is 13 residues long. CDR3: CASSDTGSYEQYF. The CDR3 bases are TGTGCCAGCAGCGACACAGGGAGCTACGAGCAGTACTTC.

V usage is TRBV4-1 and J usage is TRBJ2-1, with 16 bases aligning to TRBD2. This CDR3 is 18 amino acids long. After removal of 0 bases from V and 3 bases from J, the junction contained 2 bases not matched to a gene. Germline V gene lookup returns CDR1 MGHRA and CDR2 YSYEKL. In DNA form, the CDR3 reads TGCGCCAGCAGCCAAGAAGGGACTAGCGGGGGGGTCTACAATGAGCAGTTCTTC. Residues: CASSQEGTSGGVYNEQFF.

The chain recombines TRBV28 with TRBJ1-6, with 8 bases aligning to TRBD1. Per the germline V gene, CDR1 is MDHEN and CDR2 is SYDVKM. With 5 bases clipped from V and 7 bases from J, the junction kept 7 bases outside the gene matches. The CDR3 loop spans 15 amino acids. CDR3 sequence: CASSQGQGRNSPLHF. As DNA, the CDR3 is TGTGCCAGCAGTCAAGGACAGGGTCGCAATTCACCCCTCCACTTT.

V usage is TRBV6-1 and J usage is TRBJ1-6; tentatively, D is TRBD1 (5 bases). Germline V gives CDR1 MNHNS, CDR2 SASEGT. V lost 7 bases and J 7 bases, leaving 14 bases between the germline ends. The CDR3 loop spans 14 amino acids. The chain's CDR3 is CASTYRWQNSPLHF. CDR3 in DNA: TGTGCCAGCACCTACAGGTGGCAGAATTCACCCCTCCACTTT.

This clone has more than one count but fewer than ten. CDR3 bases: TGTGCCATCAGTGAGAAAAGGAGGGTAGTGTCCATCTATGGCTACACCTTC. Translating it yields CAISEKRRVVSIYGYTF. The chain uses TRBV10-3 and TRBJ1-2; D gene unclear. The CDR3 is 17 residues long. Trimming removed 2 bases from V and 4 bases from J, with 20 bases in between. Germline loops: CDR1 ENHRY, CDR2 SYGVKD.

This sequence joins TRBV9 and TRBJ2-5; weak D call: TRBD1 (6 bases). The CDR3 totals 15 residues. Germline V lookup: CDR1 SGDLS, CDR2 YYNGEE. V lost 0 bases to trimming and J lost 5 bases, with 14 bases between them. CDR3 loop: CASSVAAGVRETQYF. The DNA for the CDR3 is TGTGCCAGCAGCGTAGCAGCAGGGGTTCGGGAGACCCAGTACTTC.

CDR3 region: CASSRQGPNEQFF. CDR3 nucleotide sequence: TGTGCCAGCAGCCGACAGGGGCCCAATGAGCAGTTCTTC. J is TRBJ2-1 and V is TRBV27, with 8 bases fitting TRBD1. Germline CDR1 is MNHEY and CDR2 is SMNVEV (reference sequence). The CDR3 is 13 amino acids. With 6 bases clipped from V and 6 bases from J, the junction kept 4 bases outside the gene matches.

In nucleotides, the CDR3 is TGCGCCAGCAGGGGACTAGCGGGGGGCAGAGATACGCAGTATTTT. It encodes CASRGLAGGRDTQYF. The gene calls are TRBV10-2 and TRBJ2-3; the match to TRBD2 covers 15 bases. The CDR3 contains 15 residues. With 6 bases clipped from V and 5 bases from J, the junction kept 3 bases outside the gene matches. Germline CDR1 is WSHSY and CDR2 is SAAADI.

The rearrangement links TRBV19 to TRBJ2-2; the match to TRBD1 covers 9 bases. The germline V gene has CDR1 LNHDA and CDR2 SQIVND (reference sequence). The CDR3 spans 16 residues. V shed 1 base and J 4 bases; nucleotides not matched to a gene: 4. CDR3 DNA sequence: TGTGCCAGTAGTATAGCTGGGACAGGGCGCACCGGGGAGCTGTTTTTT. This encodes CASSIAGTGRTGELFF.

The chain employs TRBV5-4 and TRBJ2-1; D perhaps matches TRBD2 (6 bases). Germline V gene lookup returns CDR1 SGHNT and CDR2 YYREEE (reference sequence). This CDR3 has 15 residues. V lost 3 bases and J 4 bases, leaving 14 bases between the germline ends. This CDR3 is CASSSPDYTYNEQFF. The CDR3 DNA reads TGTGCCAGCAGCTCCCCGGACTACACTTACAATGAGCAGTTCTTC.

The chain is built from TRBV12-5 and TRBJ1-6; perhaps TRBD1 as D (6 bases). Between the trimmed V and J ends, which lost 2 bases and 6 bases, there was a span of 11 bases. The CDR3 covers 15 residues. Germline CDR1 and CDR2: LGHNT and FRNRAP. The CDR3 nucleotides are TGTGCTAGTGGTTTGAGTTTAGGGGGTAATTCACCCCTCCACTTT. Amino acids: CASGLSLGGNSPLHF. The full variable domain, rest sourced from reference TRBV12-5 and TRBJ1-6, is DARVTQTPRHKVTEMGQEVTMRCQPILGHNTVFWYRQTMMQGLELLAYFRNRAPLDDSGMPKDRFSAEMPDATLATLKIQPSEPRDSAVYFCASGLSLGGNSPLHFGNGTRLTVT.

The chain carries TRBV5-1 and TRBJ1-3, with 9 bases matching TRBD1. The CDR3 loop spans 17 amino acids. With V trimmed by 4 bases and J by 5 bases, 13 bases remained unmatched. Looked up from germline, CDR1 is SGHRS and CDR2 is YFSETQ. In nucleotides, the CDR3 is TGCGCCAGCAGCCCGGGACAGGGCAGCTCCGTTAGAAACACCATATATTTT. It specifies CASSPGQGSSVRNTIYF.

The chain joins TRBV11-3 to TRBJ1-1; 7 bases are a match to TRBD1. V shed 5 bases, J shed 4 bases, and the junction held 4 bases outside the gene matches. The CDR3 length is 13 residues. Germline lookup yields CDR1 SGHNT and CDR2 YENEEA. CDR3 nucleotides: TGTGCCAGCAGCCCCACAGGGGCCACTGAAGCTTTCTTT. This translates into CASSPTGATEAFF.

The chain is built from TRBV19 and TRBJ1-1; D gene ambiguous. V gave up 6 bases and J gave up 3 bases, with 20 bases separating them. The CDR3 totals 16 residues. Germline V gene data show CDR1 as LNHDA and CDR2 as SQIVND (reference sequence). CDR3 amino acids: CASSPNSGWRDTEAFF. Here the CDR3 DNA reads TGTGCCAGTAGCCCCAATAGTGGGTGGCGGGACACTGAAGCTTTCTTT.

This clone has just a few counts. J is TRBJ2-7 and V is TRBV4-3; TRBD1 aligns across 8 bases. The CDR3 contains 15 residues. In germline, CDR1 is LGHNA, CDR2 YSLEER. V gave up 2 bases and J gave up 4 bases; unmatched junction bases: 7. Written as DNA, the CDR3 is TGCGCCAGCAGCCAAAGCCCGACAGGGGCGTACGAGCAGTACGTC. It yields the protein CASSQSPTGAYEQYV.

The chain couples TRBV27 to TRBJ1-2; D not resolved. Trimming left V 3 bases short and J 8 bases short, with 16 bases between. This CDR3 region has 14 residues. Germline V CDR1 and CDR2: MNHEY, SMNVEV (reference sequence). The CDR3 region has the DNA TGTGCCAGCAGTTTCTCAGTGGGATTCGGGGGCTACACCTTC. It encodes CASSFSVGFGGYTF.

This chain connects TRBV9 to TRBJ1-1; D is unclear. CDR3 size: 13 residues. The germline V gene has CDR1 SGDLS and CDR2 YYNGEE. The V gene lost 4 bases and the J gene lost 3 bases, with 10 bases spanning the gap. The CDR3 loop is CASSSRQHTEAFF. The CDR3 nucleotides read TGTGCCAGCAGCAGTCGACAACACACTGAAGCTTTCTTT.

J is TRBJ2-1 and V is TRBV7-6; weak D call: TRBD1 (5 bases). This CDR3 spans 16 amino acids. From germline, CDR1 is SGHVS and CDR2 FNYEAQ. V lost 1 base, J lost 6 bases, and 16 bases lay in between. DNA for the CDR3: TGTGCCAGCAGCTTAGGGGGATCGACAGTGGGCAATGAGCAGTTCTTC. Amino acids: CASSLGGSTVGNEQFF.

The chain uses TRBV27 and TRBJ2-3, with 11 bases lining up with TRBD2. CDR3 size: 16 residues. CDR1 is MNHEY and CDR2 is SMNVEV in the germline V gene (reference sequence). V trimming: 3 bases; J trimming: 4 bases; junction bases outside the gene matches: 6. As DNA, the CDR3 is TGTGCCAGCAGTTTCTTAGCGGGGGGGGTTGCAGATACGCAGTATTTT. Residues: CASSFLAGGVADTQYF.

The genes are TRBV19 and TRBJ1-2; D is undetermined. Germline CDR1 and CDR2: LNHDA and SQIVND (reference sequence). The CDR3 has 12 amino acids. Trimming cost V 1 base and J 5 bases, with 5 bases left between them. The CDR3 coding sequence is TGTGCCAGTAGTATAGCTGGGTATGGCTACACCTTC. Its translation is CASSIAGYGYTF. Using reference TRBV19 and TRBJ1-2 for the parts outside the CDR3, the full variable domain is DGGITQSPKYLFRKEGQNVTLSCEQNLNHDAMYWYRQDPGQGLRLIYYSQIVNDFQKGDIAEGYSVSREKKESFPLTVTSAQKNPTAFYLCASSIAGYGYTFGSGTRLTVV.

The rearrangement joins TRBV5-4 to TRBJ2-3; D is perhaps TRBD2 (6 bases). Trimming shortened V by 2 bases and J by 1 base, and 8 bases separated the two germline ends. This CDR3 has 14 amino acids. Germline V gene sequence: CDR1 SGHNT, CDR2 YYREEE (reference sequence). The CDR3, as DNA: TGTGCCAGCAGCTTCTCGGGGGGCACAGATACGCAGTATTTT. Translated: CASSFSGGTDTQYF.

V is TRBV5-4 and J is TRBJ2-4, with 7 bases lining up with TRBD2. Germline CDR1 reads SGHNT; CDR2 reads YYREEE (reference sequence). Unmatched junction bases numbered 9, after V lost 3 bases and J lost 0 bases. The CDR3 has 17 residues. CDR3 sequence reads: CASSYTGTTLAKNIQYF. For the CDR3, the DNA is TGTGCCAGCAGCTACACCGGGACTACTCTAGCCAAAAACATTCAGTACTTC.

This rearrangement joins TRBV7-9 to TRBJ1-1; 7 bases agree with TRBD1. Losses at the gene ends were 5 bases for V and 4 bases for J; bases not matched to a gene: 13. This CDR3 contains 16 residues. Germline CDR1 reads SEHNR; CDR2 reads FQNEAQ (reference sequence). The CDR3 region has the DNA TGTGCCAGCAGCCGTTTAGGGGGCGCCCTTGTCACTGAAGCTTTCTTT. Protein sequence: CASSRLGGALVTEAFF.